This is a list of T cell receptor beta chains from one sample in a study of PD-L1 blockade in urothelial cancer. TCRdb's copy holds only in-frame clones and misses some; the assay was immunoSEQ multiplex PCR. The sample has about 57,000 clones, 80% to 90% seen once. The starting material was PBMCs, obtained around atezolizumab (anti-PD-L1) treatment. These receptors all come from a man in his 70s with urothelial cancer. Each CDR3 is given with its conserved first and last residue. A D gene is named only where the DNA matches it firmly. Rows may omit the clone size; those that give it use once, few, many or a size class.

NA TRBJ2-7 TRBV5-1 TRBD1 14 CASSYQGASYEQYF TGCGCCAGCAGCTATCAGGGGGCCTCCTACGAGCAGTACTTC
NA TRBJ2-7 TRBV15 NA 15 CATSRDRSGDYEQYF TGTGCCACCAGCAGAGATAGGAGCGGAGACTACGAGCAGTACTTC
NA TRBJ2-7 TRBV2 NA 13 CASSADNSYEQYF TGTGCCAGCAGTGCAGATAACTCCTACGAGCAGTACTTC
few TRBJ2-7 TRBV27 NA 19 CASSLRVVGAGEYLHEQYF TGTGCCAGCAGTTTAAGGGTCGTTGGGGCAGGGGAGTACCTACACGAGCAGTACTTC
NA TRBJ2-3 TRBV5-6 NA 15 CASSLVAGPTDTQYF TGTGCCAGCAGCTTGGTGGCGGGACCCACAGATACGCAGTATTTT
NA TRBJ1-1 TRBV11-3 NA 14 CASSLRGTNTEAFF TGTGCCAGCAGCCTCAGGGGAACAAACACTGAAGCTTTCTTT
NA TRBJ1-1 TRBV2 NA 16 CASSEAGRADRTEAFF TGTGCCAGCAGTGAAGCCGGCAGGGCAGACCGCACTGAAGCTTTCTTT
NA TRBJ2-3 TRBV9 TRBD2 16 CASSGSGIKGTDTQYF TGTGCCAGCAGCGGTAGCGGGATAAAGGGCACAGATACGCAGTATTTT
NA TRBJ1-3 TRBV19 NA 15 CASSIGNSGGNTIYF TGTGCCAGTAGTATTGGGAATTCGGGAGGAAACACCATATATTTT
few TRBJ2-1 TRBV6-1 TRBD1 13 CASRQGPYNEQFF TGTGCCAGCAGACAGGGGCCCTACAATGAGCAGTTCTTC
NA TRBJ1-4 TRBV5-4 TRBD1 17 CASSSYRQGAANEKLFF TGTGCCAGCAGCTCATACCGCCAGGGGGCAGCTAATGAAAAACTGTTTTTT